This T cell receptor (beta chain) was retrieved from a study of blood T cell repertoires in COVID-19. The wider study: Whether acute or convalescent, the COVID-19 samples came from the United States, Italy and Spain. T cells, B-cell-depleted T cells, or PBMCs supplied cDNA or gDNA.

V was cut by 0 bases and J by 10 bases, with 9 bases left in between. The V gene's germline CDR1 is SGHVS and CDR2 FQNEAQ. There are 12 residues in the CDR3. Under the authors' procedure: Reference gene primer amplification gave nucleated cell count estimates. Assay used: immunoSEQ multiplex PCR; TCRdb lists only in-frame clones, some missing. From that table come the V and J calls and clone size; the DNA was used to work out D and trimming. The repertoire holds fewer than 85,000 clones, with roughly 90% as singletons. This sequence joins TRBV7-8 and TRBJ1-2, with a tentative D call TRBD1 (6 bases). This TCR was sampled from a human donor in a cohort sampled during active COVID-19. The sequenced material came from peripheral blood. For the CDR3, the DNA is TGTGCCAGCAGCTTAGCTGCAGGGGTCTACACCTTC. This translates into CASSLAAGVYTF.